What follows are 4 T cell receptor beta chains derived from one specimen sequenced in a study of human T cells and chemical hapten exposure. Each CDR3 protein gets one entry after TCRdb re-called the RACE reads with MiXCR. Here the sample spans under 400,000 distinct CDR3 sequences, approximately 5.1% being singletons. Time point noted: pre-sensitization, week 0. Stated treatment: therapeutic diphenylcyclopropenone sensitization with weekly scalp DPC. Here the sequenced sample was whole blood, taken in connection with sensitization to the hapten diphenylcyclopropenone (DPC). The receptors shown here come from a woman between 50 and 59 years old with alopecia areata. Some clones in this sample may be carry-over from other donors' samples.

This clonotype was counted at least ten times. This rearrangement joins TRBV20-1 to TRBJ1-1; possibly TRBD1 for D (6 bases). The CDR3 totals 14 residues. CDR1 is DFQATT, CDR2 SNEGSKA, per germline (reference sequence). V lost 3 bases and J 2 bases, leaving 13 bases between the germline ends. The CDR3 DNA is TGCAGTGCTAGGGCAGGACAGATCAACACTGAAGCTTTCTTT. Its translation is CSARAGQINTEAFF.

Ten or more counts support this clonotype. The genes are TRBV10-1 and TRBJ2-4; no clear D gene. Germline-derived CDR1 and CDR2 are WNHNN and SYGVQD (reference sequence). Trimming removed 5 bases at V and 1 base at J, with 6 bases between. CDR3 length equals 13 residues. CDR3 bases: TGCGCCAGCAGTAAGGTTGCCAAAAACATTCAGTACTTC. Translating gives CASSKVAKNIQYF.

This clonotype showed up just a few times. Here the CDR3 reads CASSRLGVTDTQYF. The CDR3 DNA is TGTGCCAGCAGCCGCCTTGGGGTTACAGATACGCAGTATTTT. This chain uses TRBV27 with TRBJ2-3; D gene uncertain. From germline, CDR1 is MNHEY and CDR2 SMNVEV (reference sequence). CDR3 size: 14 residues. Trimming removed 6 bases at V and 3 bases at J, with 13 bases between.

This clonotype was recorded at least ten times. The chain joins TRBV20-1 to TRBJ2-3; D gene unclear. The germline gives CDR1 DFQATT, CDR2 SNEGSKA (reference sequence). This CDR3 region has 16 residues. V lost 5 bases, J lost 2 bases, and 20 bases lay in between. The CDR3 nucleotides are TGCAGTGCTCCCCCTGACCGGGTCGCTCTCACAGATACGCAGTATTTT. Translation gives CSAPPDRVALTDTQYF.